This TCR beta chain emerged from a study of cytomegalovirus exposure and HLA in healthy donors. Sequenced by immunoSEQ multiplex PCR; TCRdb stores in-frame clones only, minus some. The top ten clones hold approximately 7% of a sample with roughly 180,000 clones, roughly 86% of them seen once. In the case of this clone: Its ends do not fully match the called genes, so a read error is possible.

The germline CDR1 and CDR2 sequences are MDHEN and SYDVKM. The CDR3 sequence is 12 residues long. Source material: PBMCs. This receptor was identified in a young man in good health and CMV-seropositive. The V and J genes are TRBV28 and TRBJ2-7; D may be TRBD2 (6 bases). The CDR3 DNA reads as TGTGCCAGCACCCCACCTCCGGGACTCCTATCATTC. Encoded protein: CASTPPPGLLSF.